The 29 T cell receptor beta chains listed next were all sequenced from one sample in a study of T cell responses to AZD1222 COVID-19 vaccine. Clones were sequenced by immunoSEQ multiplex PCR, and TCRdb holds only the in-frame ones, with some missing. The sample yields around 69,000 clones, over 75% seen once. The sequencing used peripheral blood, collected on day 0 of AZD1222 vaccination. All receptors derive from an adult in good health.

This clone was counted between two and nine times. The chain carries TRBV5-1 and TRBJ1-3, with TRBD1 matching 10 bases. Germline V CDR1 and CDR2: SGHRS, YFSETQ. Trimming removed 4 bases from V and 8 bases from J; junction bases left unmatched: 6. This CDR3 has 14 residues. The CDR3 protein is CASSLGQGWDTIYF. In DNA, the CDR3 is TGCGCCAGCAGCCTGGGACAGGGGTGGGACACCATATATTTT. Together with reference TRBV5-1 and TRBJ1-3, the CDR3 gives the full variable domain: KAGVTQTPRYLIKTRGQQVTLSCSPISGHRSVSWYQQTPGQGLQFLFEYFSETQRNKGNFPGRFSGRQFSNSRSEMNVSTLELGDSALYLCASSLGQGWDTIYFGEGSWLTVV.

CDR3 region: CASSIRGGEYGYTF. CDR3 in DNA: TGTGCCAGTAGTATACGAGGGGGCGAGTATGGCTACACCTTC. The rearrangement joins TRBV19 to TRBJ1-2; 7 bases map to TRBD1. The CDR3 spans 14 residues. V trimming: 2 bases; J trimming: 5 bases; junction bases outside the gene matches: 5. CDR1 and CDR2 from the germline V gene are LNHDA and SQIVND (reference sequence). Combining the CDR3 with reference TRBV19 and TRBJ1-2 gives the whole variable domain DGGITQSPKYLFRKEGQNVTLSCEQNLNHDAMYWYRQDPGQGLRLIYYSQIVNDFQKGDIAEGYSVSREKKESFPLTVTSAQKNPTAFYLCASSIRGGEYGYTFGSGTRLTVV.

This clone was seen only once. The rearrangement uses TRBV6-4 and TRBJ1-5; D is unresolved. The V gene's germline CDR1 is MRHNA and CDR2 SNTAGT. The CDR3 has 13 amino acids. Trimming cost V 4 bases and J 4 bases, with 8 bases left between them. CDR3: CASSVTENQPQHF. Here the CDR3 DNA reads TGTGCCAGCAGTGTCACGGAAAATCAGCCCCAGCATTTT.

The chain combines TRBV19 with TRBJ1-5; no clear D. Germline V CDR1 and CDR2: LNHDA, SQIVND (reference sequence). With 2 bases removed from V and 6 bases from J, the gap between germline ends came to 8 bases. The CDR3 spans 13 residues. The CDR3 loop is CASSISPVQPQHF. The DNA for the CDR3 is TGTGCCAGTAGTATAAGTCCGGTTCAGCCCCAGCATTTT.

The chain employs TRBV5-1 and TRBJ1-1; D call uncertain. V was cut by 4 bases and J by 6 bases, with 13 bases left in between. From germline, CDR1 is SGHRS and CDR2 YFSETQ. CDR3 length: 13 residues. CDR3 residues: CASSPTSFAEAFF. As DNA, the CDR3 is TGCGCCAGCAGCCCTACGTCCTTCGCTGAAGCTTTCTTT.

This clone was observed once. The gene calls are TRBV19 and TRBJ2-2, with TRBD2 matching over 9 bases. The trim removed 3 bases at V and 7 bases at J, leaving 6 bases unmatched. Germline V CDR1 and CDR2: LNHDA, SQIVND (reference sequence). The CDR3 covers 15 residues. Here the CDR3 DNA reads TGTGCCAGTAGTATGGTACTAGCGGGTGGCGGGGAGCTGTTTTTT. Translated: CASSMVLAGGGELFF.

The chain combines TRBV2 with TRBJ2-2; 9 bases map to TRBD2. This CDR3 region has 14 residues. Germline V gene lookup returns CDR1 SNHLY and CDR2 FYNNEI. Unmatched junction bases numbered 3, after V lost 4 bases and J lost 6 bases. CDR3 residues: CASSVSGRSGELFF. The CDR3 DNA sequence: TGTGCCAGCAGTGTAAGCGGGAGGTCCGGGGAGCTGTTTTTT. Combining the CDR3 with reference TRBV2 and TRBJ2-2 gives the whole variable domain EPEVTQTPSHQVTQMGQEVILRCVPISNHLYFYWYRQILGQKVEFLVSFYNNEISEKSEIFDDQFSVERPDGSNFTLKIRSTKLEDSAMYFCASSVSGRSGELFFGEGSRLTVL.

The CDR3 DNA follows: TGCGCCAGCAGCTTGGGGACAGGGGGGAACACCGGGGAGCTGTTTTTT. Translated, it gives CASSLGTGGNTGELFF. V and J are TRBV5-1 and TRBJ2-2; TRBD1 agrees at 10 bases. This CDR3 contains 16 residues. The germline gives CDR1 SGHRS, CDR2 YFSETQ. J gave up 1 base and V 0 bases, and 0 bases lay outside the gene matches.

The chain is built from TRBV30 and TRBJ2-1, with unresolved D. Trimming took off 5 bases at V and 5 bases at J, with 4 bases between the two ends. Looked up from germline, CDR1 is GTSNPN and CDR2 is SVGIG (reference sequence). The CDR3 runs to 10 residues. In DNA form, the CDR3 reads TGTGCCTGGGGAAACAATGAGCAGTTCTTC. Translating it yields CAWGNNEQFF.

The V call is TRBV19, the J call TRBJ1-4; possibly TRBD1 for D (5 bases). CDR1 and CDR2 from the germline V gene are LNHDA and SQIVND (reference sequence). The V gene lost 3 bases and the J gene lost 5 bases, with 13 bases spanning the gap. CDR3 length: 15 amino acids. CDR3 in amino acids: CASSIPGTGNEKLFF. The CDR3 DNA sequence: TGTGCCAGTAGTATCCCCGGGACTGGAAATGAAAAACTGTTTTTT.

This sequence joins TRBV3-1 (or the pseudogene TRBV3-2) and TRBJ2-7; 7 positions agree with TRBD1. V shed 1 base and J 0 bases; nucleotides not matched to a gene: 3. Germline V gene lookup returns CDR1 LGHDT and CDR2 YNNKEL (reference sequence). The CDR3 runs to 15 residues. The CDR3 DNA reads as TGTGCCAGCAGCCAAGCGGACAGGTACTCCTACGAGCAGTACTTC. Translated, it gives CASSQADRYSYEQYF.

The chain uses TRBV28 and TRBJ1-2; a weak D match, TRBD1 (6 bases). Between the trimmed V and J ends, which lost 7 bases and 4 bases, there was a span of 19 bases. Germline V lookup: CDR1 MDHEN, CDR2 SYDVKM. The CDR3 consists of 15 residues. CDR3 DNA sequence: TGTGCCAGCACCTTGTGGGCTGGGGGCGGCTATGGCTACACCTTC. It translates to CASTLWAGGGYGYTF.

The gene calls are TRBV29-1 and TRBJ2-7; 7 nucleotides align to TRBD2. The CDR3 spans 14 residues. Germline CDR1 reads SQVTM; CDR2 reads ANQGSEA. Germline trimming cut 6 bases from V and 6 bases from J; bases unmatched to any gene: 14. CDR3 in DNA: TGCAGCGTACCCACCTTGGGGAGGGGAGGCGAGCAGTACTTC. This translates into CSVPTLGRGGEQYF.

In this sample, this clone turned up once. V gene TRBV2 combines with J gene TRBJ1-6, with D unclear. Germline assignment: CDR1 SNHLY and CDR2 FYNNEI. The CDR3 extends over 18 amino acids. The V and J ends lost 8 bases and 4 bases respectively, with 24 bases between them. In nucleotides, the CDR3 is TGTGCCAGCCTTAGGAACAGCCAAGGGTGGGTTTATAATTCACCCCTCCACTTT. Amino acid sequence: CASLRNSQGWVYNSPLHF.

The CDR3 bases are TGTGCCAGCCGGGGGGAGACAGATACGCAGTATTTT. It specifies CASRGETDTQYF. The V and J genes are TRBV10-3 and TRBJ2-3, with 7 bases lining up with TRBD2. Germline V CDR1 and CDR2: ENHRY, SYGVKD. This CDR3 is built from 12 residues. The V segment lost 10 bases and the J segment 3 bases; nucleotides outside the gene matches: 4.

This clone occurred once. The genes are TRBV11-2 and TRBJ2-3; tentatively, D is TRBD1 (5 bases). Looked up from germline, CDR1 is SGHAT and CDR2 is FQNNGV. This CDR3 region has 16 residues. Trimming took off 1 base at V and 3 bases at J, with 14 bases between the two ends. This CDR3 reads CASSLGGPRVTDTQYF. DNA for the CDR3: TGTGCCAGCAGCTTAGGAGGTCCCAGGGTTACAGATACGCAGTATTTT. Filled out from reference TRBV11-2 and TRBJ2-3, the complete variable domain reads EAGVAQSPRYKIIEKRQSVAFWCNPISGHATLYWYQQILGQGPKLLIQFQNNGVVDDSQLPKDRFSAERLKGVDSTLKIQPAKLEDSAVYLCASSLGGPRVTDTQYFGPGTRLTVL.

The chain carries TRBV4-2 and TRBJ1-2; a possible D gene is TRBD1 (5 bases). The CDR3 sequence is 13 residues long. The V gene's germline CDR1 is LGHNA and CDR2 YNFKEQ. V gave up 5 bases and J gave up 4 bases, with 11 bases separating them. DNA of the CDR3: TGTGCCAGCAGCAGCCAGGGTACCTATGGCTACACCTTC. It codes for CASSSQGTYGYTF.

This sequence joins TRBV7-9 and TRBJ1-2; D is uncertain. The V end lost 5 bases, the J end lost 5 bases, and 12 bases lay between the germline ends. CDR3 size: 13 residues. Germline V lookup: CDR1 SEHNR, CDR2 FQNEAQ (reference sequence). The chain's CDR3 is CASSPDGEYGYTF. The CDR3 nucleotides read TGTGCCAGCAGCCCCGACGGTGAATATGGCTACACCTTC.

This clone has just one count. The J gene is TRBJ2-5, the V gene TRBV28; 8 bases agree with TRBD2. Unmatched junction bases numbered 10, after V lost 5 bases and J lost 5 bases. Germline V lookup: CDR1 MDHEN, CDR2 SYDVKM. This CDR3 spans 15 amino acids. CDR3 sequence: CASSPTSGPRETQYF. CDR3 coding DNA: TGTGCCAGCAGTCCAACTAGCGGACCCCGGGAGACCCAGTACTTC.

This chain connects TRBV18 to TRBJ2-7, with 9 bases matching TRBD1. J gave up 3 bases and V 2 bases, and 8 bases lay outside the gene matches. The CDR3 consists of 16 residues. The germline V gene has CDR1 KGHSH and CDR2 LQKENI. In DNA, the CDR3 is TGTGCCAGCTCACCATTTGGTGGGACAGGGATCTACGAGCAGTACTTC. Its protein is CASSPFGGTGIYEQYF. The full variable domain, rest sourced from reference TRBV18 and TRBJ2-7, is NAGVMQNPRHLVRRRGQEARLRCSPMKGHSHVYWYRQLPEEGLKFMVYLQKENIIDESGMPKERFSAEFPKEGPSILRIQQVVRGDSAAYFCASSPFGGTGIYEQYFGPGTRLTVT.

The J gene is TRBJ1-2, the V gene TRBV6-4, with D unclear. V was shortened by 6 bases and J by 4 bases, with 15 bases between the two germline ends. CDR1 is MRHNA and CDR2 is SNTAGT in the germline V gene. There are 14 residues in the CDR3. CDR3 protein: CASRATGAAYGYTF. The CDR3 region has the DNA TGTGCCAGCAGAGCGACGGGCGCGGCCTATGGCTACACCTTC.

The rearrangement uses TRBV10-3 and TRBJ1-1; D uncertain. The length of the CDR3 is 11 residues. The V gene's germline CDR1 is ENHRY and CDR2 SYGVKD. Trimming cost V 6 bases and J 1 base, with 3 bases left between them. The CDR3 region has the DNA TGTGCCATCAGGGAGAACACTGAAGCTTTCTTT. It codes for CAIRENTEAFF.

This clone was observed a single time. This rearrangement joins TRBV5-5 to TRBJ1-1; D not resolved. Germline V CDR1 and CDR2: SGHKS, YYEKEE (reference sequence). The CDR3 sequence is 12 residues long. V was clipped by 1 base and J by 6 bases, with 7 bases between them. Written as DNA, the CDR3 is TGTGCCAGCAGCTTGCCCGTTTCTGAAGCTTTCTTT. This sequence encodes CASSLPVSEAFF.

V is TRBV7-7 and J is TRBJ2-5; TRBD2 agrees at 9 bases. Looked up from germline, CDR1 is SSHAT and CDR2 is FNYEAQ (reference sequence). The CDR3 contains 15 residues. Germline trimming cut 3 bases from V and 2 bases from J; bases unmatched to any gene: 4. The CDR3 coding sequence is TGTGCCAGCAGCTTGGGACTAGCCGTACAAGAGACCCAGTACTTC. Amino acids: CASSLGLAVQETQYF.

The chain combines TRBV3-1 (or the pseudogene TRBV3-2) with TRBJ2-1; 9 bases match TRBD2. Germline CDR1 LGHDT, CDR2 YNNKEL (reference sequence). The CDR3 loop spans 15 amino acids. V was clipped by 3 bases and J by 5 bases; unmatched bases: 5. The CDR3 here is CASSHGGRAHNEQFF. For the CDR3, the DNA is TGTGCCAGCAGCCACGGCGGGAGGGCCCACAATGAGCAGTTCTTC.

The V and J genes are TRBV3-1 (or the pseudogene TRBV3-2) and TRBJ1-3; D ambiguous. V lost 1 base and J 0 bases, leaving 1 base between the germline ends. Germline values: CDR1 LGHDT, CDR2 YNNKEL (reference sequence). The CDR3 has 13 amino acids. DNA for the CDR3: TGTGCCAGCAGCCAAGGCTCTGGAAACACCATATATTTT. Protein: CASSQGSGNTIYF.

This clone was detected only once. CDR3 DNA: TGTGCCAGCAGTCATGACGCTAGCGGGAGTTACGAGCAGTACTTC. Protein sequence: CASSHDASGSYEQYF. The J gene is TRBJ2-7, the V gene TRBV6-5; 10 positions agree with TRBD2. V lost 5 bases to trimming and J lost 4 bases; unmatched junction nucleotides: 8. Per the germline V gene, CDR1 is MNHEY and CDR2 is SVGAGI. The CDR3 length is 15 residues.

The V and J genes are TRBV3-1 (or the pseudogene TRBV3-2) and TRBJ1-2, with TRBD1 as a possible D gene (6 bases). Trimming cost V 3 bases and J 8 bases, with 16 bases left between them. The germline V gene encodes CDR1 LGHDT and CDR2 YNNKEL (reference sequence). This CDR3 spans 14 amino acids. In DNA, the CDR3 is TGTGCCAGCAGCCAGGCCAACCAGGGGCTCGGCTACACCTTC. It yields the protein CASSQANQGLGYTF.

The chain couples TRBV7-3 to TRBJ2-1; possibly TRBD2 for D (6 bases). CDR1 is SGHTA and CDR2 is FQGTGA in the germline V gene. The CDR3 runs 14 residues. Trimming left V 5 bases short and J 10 bases short, with 18 bases between. CDR3 in amino acids: CASSRDPHGGEQFF. The DNA for the CDR3 is TGTGCCAGCAGCCGGGACCCTCATGGAGGGGAGCAGTTCTTC.